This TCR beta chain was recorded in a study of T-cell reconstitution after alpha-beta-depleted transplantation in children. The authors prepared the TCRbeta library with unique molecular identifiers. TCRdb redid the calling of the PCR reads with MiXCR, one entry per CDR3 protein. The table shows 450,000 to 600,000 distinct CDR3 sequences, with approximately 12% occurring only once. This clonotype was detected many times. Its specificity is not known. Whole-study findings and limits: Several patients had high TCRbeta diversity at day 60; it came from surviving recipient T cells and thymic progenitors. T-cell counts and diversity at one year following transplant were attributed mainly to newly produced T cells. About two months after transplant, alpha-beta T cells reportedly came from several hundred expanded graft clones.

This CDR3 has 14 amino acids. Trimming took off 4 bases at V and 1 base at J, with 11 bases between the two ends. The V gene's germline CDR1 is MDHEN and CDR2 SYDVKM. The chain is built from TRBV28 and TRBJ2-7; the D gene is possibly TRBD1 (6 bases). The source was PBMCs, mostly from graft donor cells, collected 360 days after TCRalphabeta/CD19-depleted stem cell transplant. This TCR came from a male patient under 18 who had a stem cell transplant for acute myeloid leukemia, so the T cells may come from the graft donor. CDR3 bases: TGTGCCAGCAGTTCCGGGACAAGTTCCTACGAGCAGTACTTC. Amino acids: CASSSGTSSYEQYF.